Below, 10 T cell receptor beta chains from the same sample are listed, as sequenced in a study of blood T cell repertoires in COVID-19. Generated by immunoSEQ multiplex PCR, the TCRdb table keeps only in-frame clones and is missing some. In the table there are some 190,000 clones, approximately 80% of which are singletons. The sequenced material came from PBMCs or T cells enriched from blood (not recorded which). Every receptor here comes from a man younger than 40 with acute COVID-19.

The V and J genes are TRBV5-1 and TRBJ1-2, with TRBD1 identical over 7 bases. The germline V gene has CDR1 SGHRS and CDR2 YFSETQ. CDR3 size: 13 residues. Losses at the gene ends were 4 bases for V and 6 bases for J; bases not matched to a gene: 6. The CDR3 region has the DNA TGCGCCAGCAGCACTACAGGGGAGCATGGCTACACCTTC. It translates to CASSTTGEHGYTF.

This clone has a single count. V usage is TRBV18 and J usage is TRBJ2-5; D unresolved. The germline V gene encodes CDR1 KGHSH and CDR2 LQKENI. With 3 bases removed from V and 5 bases from J, the gap between germline ends came to 4 bases. The CDR3 is 11 amino acids. CDR3 in amino acids: CASSPQETQYF. The DNA of the CDR3 is TGTGCCAGCTCACCCCAGGAGACCCAGTACTTC.

The gene calls are TRBV5-1 and TRBJ2-7; possible D gene TRBD1, 5 bases. The CDR3 is 11 residues long. CDR1 is SGHRS and CDR2 is YFSETQ in the germline V gene. V lost 7 bases to trimming and J lost 2 bases, with 7 bases between them. CDR3 in amino acids: CASAGTYEQYF. CDR3 nucleotide sequence: TGCGCCAGCGCAGGGACCTACGAGCAGTACTTC. Supplemented by reference TRBV5-1 and TRBJ2-7, the full variable domain reads KAGVTQTPRYLIKTRGQQVTLSCSPISGHRSVSWYQQTPGQGLQFLFEYFSETQRNKGNFPGRFSGRQFSNSRSEMNVSTLELGDSALYLCASAGTYEQYFGPGTRLTVT.

This clone was found a few times. The V gene is TRBV5-1, the J gene TRBJ2-1, with 10 bases that match TRBD1. CDR3 length: 15 amino acids. CDR1 and CDR2 (germline): SGHRS, YFSETQ. V trimming: 4 bases; J trimming: 2 bases; junction bases outside the gene matches: 3. CDR3 loop: CASSGTGVTYNEQFF. CDR3 nucleotide sequence: TGCGCCAGCAGCGGGACAGGGGTGACCTACAATGAGCAGTTCTTC.

The chain employs TRBV10-2 and TRBJ1-1; 9 positions agree with TRBD1. CDR1 is WSHSY, CDR2 SAAADI, per germline. This CDR3 region has 14 residues. V was pared by 6 bases and J by 6 bases, with 8 bases of the junction left unmatched. DNA for the CDR3: TGCGCCAGCAGGTTGACAGGGGGAGGCGCTGAAGCTTTCTTT. It translates to CASRLTGGGAEAFF.

This clone was found once. This chain connects TRBV6-5 to TRBJ2-5, with D possibly TRBD1 on 6 matching bases. The CDR3 is 13 residues long. Germline CDR1 and CDR2: MNHEY and SVGAGI. V gave up 4 bases and J gave up 1 base, with 7 bases separating them. The CDR3 sequence: CASSWDIQETQYF. In DNA, the CDR3 is TGTGCCAGCAGTTGGGACATCCAAGAGACCCAGTACTTC.

The J gene is TRBJ1-2, the V gene TRBV29-1; D is uncertain. The CDR3 covers 14 residues. V dropped 2 bases and J dropped 0 bases, with 10 bases sitting between them. Germline V gene data show CDR1 as SQVTM and CDR2 as ANQGSEA. The DNA of the CDR3 is TGCAGCGTTGAACAAGCGGTCCCTAACTATGGCTACACCTTC. Its protein product is CSVEQAVPNYGYTF.

This chain links TRBV2 with TRBJ2-5; maybe TRBD1 (6 bases). Germline CDR1 is SNHLY and CDR2 is FYNNEI. This CDR3 spans 14 amino acids. V lost 5 bases and J 4 bases, leaving 14 bases between the germline ends. CDR3 sequence: CASSSGVPPETQYF. The CDR3 bases are TGTGCCAGCAGTTCAGGGGTCCCCCCAGAGACCCAGTACTTC.

This chain connects TRBV27 to TRBJ1-1, with a tentative D call TRBD1 (6 bases). The CDR3 runs 15 residues. The ends were cut back, 5 bases at V and 2 bases at J, with 15 bases in the middle. Germline lookup yields CDR1 MNHEY and CDR2 SMNVEV (reference sequence). The CDR3: CASSVGTTPNTEAFF. CDR3 sequence (DNA): TGTGCCAGCAGTGTAGGGACAACTCCTAACACTGAAGCTTTCTTT.

The chain combines TRBV7-9 with TRBJ1-1, with 8 bases lining up with TRBD1. The CDR3 is 14 residues long. CDR1 is SEHNR and CDR2 is FQNEAQ in the germline V gene (reference sequence). Germline trimming cut 6 bases from V and 5 bases from J; bases unmatched to any gene: 8. The CDR3 DNA reads as TGTGCCAGCAGTTTCAGGGGGCTGGAGACTGAAGCTTTCTTT. Translating gives CASSFRGLETEAFF.